This record covers a single TCR beta chain. The data originate from a study of blood T cell repertoires in COVID-19. Overall study context: The samples span acute and convalescent COVID-19 from the United States, Italy and Spain. PBMCs, B-cell-depleted T cells, or T cells provided the cDNA or gDNA that made up the material.

Followed longitudinally, the Seattle patients had been enrolled during active infection. V lost 0 bases to trimming and J lost 6 bases; unmatched junction nucleotides: 8. There are 16 residues in the CDR3. Germline assignment: CDR1 SGDLS and CDR2 YYNGEE. As originally analysed: Scientists estimated how many nucleated cells there were by amplifying reference gene primers. TCRdb's table, derived via immunoSEQ multiplex PCR, lists solely in-frame clones and lacks some. D and trimming were read from the DNA, whereas the V and J calls and clone size are those reported in that table. The repertoire has approximately 290,000 clones, roughly 84% of them found once; the top ten carry more than 15%.

The clonotype was recovered from a person aged 70 to 80 with COVID-19, enrolled during active disease. This chain links TRBV9 with TRBJ1-2; 10 positions agree with TRBD1. The sample comprised peripheral blood. The CDR3 nucleotides are TGTGCCAGCAGCGTAGGACCCGGGACAGGGGCCCATGGCTACACCTTC. Protein product: CASSVGPGTGAHGYTF.